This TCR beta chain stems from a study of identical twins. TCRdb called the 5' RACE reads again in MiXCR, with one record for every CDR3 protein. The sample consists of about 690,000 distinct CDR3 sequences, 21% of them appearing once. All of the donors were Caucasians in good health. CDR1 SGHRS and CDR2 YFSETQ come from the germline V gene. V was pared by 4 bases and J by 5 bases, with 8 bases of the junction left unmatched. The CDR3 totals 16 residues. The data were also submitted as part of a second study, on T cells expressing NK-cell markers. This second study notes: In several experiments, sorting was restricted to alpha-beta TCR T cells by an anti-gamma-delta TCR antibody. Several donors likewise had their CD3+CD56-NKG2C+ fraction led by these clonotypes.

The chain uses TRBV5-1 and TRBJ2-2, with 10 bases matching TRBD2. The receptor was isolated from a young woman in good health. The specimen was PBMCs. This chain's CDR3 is CASSGSGRAGTGELFF. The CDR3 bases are TGCGCCAGCAGCGGAAGCGGGAGGGCCGGGACCGGGGAGCTGTTTTTT.